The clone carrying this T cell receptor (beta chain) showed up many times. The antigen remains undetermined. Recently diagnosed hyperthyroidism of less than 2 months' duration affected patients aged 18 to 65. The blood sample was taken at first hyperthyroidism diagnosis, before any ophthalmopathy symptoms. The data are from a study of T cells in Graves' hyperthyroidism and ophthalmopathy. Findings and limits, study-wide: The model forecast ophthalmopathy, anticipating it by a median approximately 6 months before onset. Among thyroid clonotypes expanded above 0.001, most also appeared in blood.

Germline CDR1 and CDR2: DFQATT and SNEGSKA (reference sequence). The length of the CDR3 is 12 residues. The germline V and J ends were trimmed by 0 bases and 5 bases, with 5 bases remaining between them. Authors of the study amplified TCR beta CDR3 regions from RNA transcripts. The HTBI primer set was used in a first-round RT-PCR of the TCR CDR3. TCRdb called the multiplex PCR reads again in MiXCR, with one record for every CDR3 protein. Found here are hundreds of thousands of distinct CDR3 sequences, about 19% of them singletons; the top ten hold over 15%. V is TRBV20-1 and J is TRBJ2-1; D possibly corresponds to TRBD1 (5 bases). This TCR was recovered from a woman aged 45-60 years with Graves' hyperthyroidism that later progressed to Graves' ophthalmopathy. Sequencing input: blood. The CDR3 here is CSAREGHNEQFF. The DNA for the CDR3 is TGCAGTGCTAGAGAGGGGCACAATGAGCAGTTCTTC.